Each of the 10 T cell receptor beta chains below was sequenced from the same sample in a study of blood T cell repertoires in COVID-19. Libraries were prepared by immunoSEQ multiplex PCR; TCRdb keeps only in-frame clonotypes and omits some of them. The sample has under 200,000 clones; approximately 80% are singletons. The sequenced sample consisted of PBMCs or T cells enriched from blood (not recorded which). Receptors were obtained from an older woman who had recovered from COVID-19.

This clone has more than one count but fewer than ten. The CDR3 reads CASSLDQNRPQHF. In DNA form, the CDR3 reads TGTGCCAGCAGCTTAGATCAAAACAGGCCCCAGCATTTT. The chain couples TRBV11-2 to TRBJ1-5; D not certain. Germline values: CDR1 SGHAT, CDR2 FQNNGV. Trimming cost V 0 bases and J 9 bases, with 9 bases left between them. The CDR3 has 13 residues. Full variable domain (rest looked up from reference TRBV11-2 and TRBJ1-5): EAGVAQSPRYKIIEKRQSVAFWCNPISGHATLYWYQQILGQGPKLLIQFQNNGVVDDSQLPKDRFSAERLKGVDSTLKIQPAKLEDSAVYLCASSLDQNRPQHFGDGTRLSIL.

V and J are TRBV7-8 and TRBJ1-5; weak D call: TRBD1 (5 bases). Trimming left V 1 base short and J 11 bases short, with 18 bases between. In germline, CDR1 is SGHVS, CDR2 FQNEAQ. The CDR3 length is 15 residues. The CDR3 DNA is TGTGCCAGCAGCTTAGTCTCCCCGGGGGGGGTTGCCCAGCATTTT. This codes for CASSLVSPGGVAQHF.

The CDR3 coding sequence is TGTGCCATTCTGCAGGGTTACGAGCAGTACTTC. It translates to CAILQGYEQYF. V is TRBV19 and J is TRBJ2-7; D may be TRBD1 (5 bases). The length of the CDR3 is 11 residues. V lost 10 bases and J 4 bases, leaving 11 bases between the germline ends. Germline V gene sequence: CDR1 LNHDA, CDR2 SQIVND (reference sequence).

The rearrangement links TRBV10-3 to TRBJ2-1, with 12 bases lining up with TRBD2. The J segment lost 9 bases and the V segment lost 4 bases, leaving 4 bases of the junction unmatched. In germline, CDR1 is ENHRY, CDR2 SYGVKD. The CDR3 length is 14 residues. CDR3 DNA sequence: TGTGCCATCAGTGCTAGCGGGGGGGCAGTTGAGCAGTTCTTC. Its protein is CAISASGGAVEQFF.

V is TRBV19 and J is TRBJ2-5, with 10 bases lining up with TRBD2. With V trimmed by 3 bases and J by 3 bases, 7 bases remained unmatched. CDR1 is LNHDA, CDR2 SQIVND, per germline (reference sequence). The CDR3 sequence is 16 residues long. CDR3 nucleotides: TGTGCCAGTAGTATTATCTTAGCGGGGGGCGAAGAGACCCAGTACTTC. This codes for CASSIILAGGEETQYF.

This rearrangement joins TRBV12-3 or TRBV12-4 to TRBJ1-5; perhaps TRBD1 as D (6 bases). Trimming took 6 bases from V and 11 from J, leaving 17 bases between them. The CDR3 is 13 amino acids. The CDR3 protein is CASRGPQPGAQHF. CDR3 nucleotides: TGTGCCAGCAGGGGCCCACAGCCAGGGGCCCAGCATTTT.

This clone was recorded once. In nucleotides, the CDR3 is TGTGCCATCAGTGGGATCCGGGACACATTACAGGAGCAGTACTTC. It translates to CAISGIRDTLQEQYF. This chain uses TRBV10-3 with TRBJ2-7, with D perhaps TRBD1 (6 bases). The V gene lost 4 bases and the J gene lost 7 bases, with 20 bases spanning the gap. Germline V CDR1 and CDR2: ENHRY, SYGVKD. The CDR3 is 15 amino acids.

The CDR3 DNA sequence: TGCGCCAGCAGCAATAGCGGGGGTGGGCCCTACAATGAGCAGTTCTTC. Its protein is CASSNSGGGPYNEQFF. The chain combines TRBV5-1 with TRBJ2-1; 9 bases fit TRBD2. CDR1 and CDR2 from the germline V gene are SGHRS and YFSETQ. CDR3 length equals 16 residues. The trim removed 4 bases at V and 2 bases at J, leaving 7 bases unmatched.

The V call is TRBV29-1, the J call TRBJ2-7; 9 bases are shared with TRBD1. Germline assignment: CDR1 SQVTM and CDR2 ANQGSEA. CDR3 length equals 12 residues. With 6 bases clipped from V and 7 bases from J, the junction kept 7 bases outside the gene matches. The CDR3 loop reads CSVGTGNQEQYF. The CDR3 nucleotides read TGCAGCGTAGGGACAGGGAACCAAGAGCAGTACTTC.

This clone was observed a handful of times. V usage is TRBV5-1 and J usage is TRBJ2-3, with 9 bases that match TRBD2. The trim removed 1 base at V and 3 bases at J, leaving 6 bases unmatched. This CDR3 region has 16 residues. Germline CDR1 reads SGHRS; CDR2 reads YFSETQ. CDR3 sequence reads: CASSLITAGGTDTQYF. The CDR3, as DNA: TGCGCCAGCAGCTTGATTACAGCGGGGGGAACAGATACGCAGTATTTT.